This entry is about one T cell receptor beta chain. With V trimmed by 3 bases and J by 1 base, 5 bases remained unmatched. CDR1 and CDR2 (germline): SGHVS, FQNEAQ. CDR3 length: 15 amino acids. This sample was included in a study of CD8 T cells in Susac syndrome. An input of about 0.45 to 1 ug of RNA was subjected to reverse transcription using random hexamers. A multiplex approach, immunoSEQ multiplex PCR, amplified TCR beta CDR3 across 54 Vbeta and 13 Jbeta. TCRdb independently ran MiXCR on the immunoSEQ multiplex PCR reads; one entry per CDR3 protein. The table lists some 300,000 distinct CDR3 sequences, around 85% of them singletons. The multiple sclerosis control group was made up of treatment-naive patients with stable or active relapsing-remitting disease. TEMRA cells were FACS-enriched, while CD8+ and CD4+ T cells were negatively isolated.

V gene TRBV7-8 combines with J gene TRBJ1-2; 7 bases fit TRBD1. The TCR was taken from a human donor with multiple sclerosis. Sequenced input: CD8+ T cells from PBMCs. CDR3 coding DNA: TGTGCCAGCAGCTTCTGGCAGGGGGTTAACTATGGCTACACCTTC. It yields the protein CASSFWQGVNYGYTF.